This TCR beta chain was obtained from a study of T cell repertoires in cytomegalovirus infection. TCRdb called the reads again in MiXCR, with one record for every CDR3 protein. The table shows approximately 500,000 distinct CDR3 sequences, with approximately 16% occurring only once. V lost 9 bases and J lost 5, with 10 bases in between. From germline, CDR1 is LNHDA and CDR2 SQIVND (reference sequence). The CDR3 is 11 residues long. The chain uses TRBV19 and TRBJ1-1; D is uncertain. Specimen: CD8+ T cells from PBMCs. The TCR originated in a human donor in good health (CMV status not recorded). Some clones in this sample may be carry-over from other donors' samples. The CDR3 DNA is TGTGCCAGCCAGACCGTGACTGAAGCTTTCTTT. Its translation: CASQTVTEAFF.